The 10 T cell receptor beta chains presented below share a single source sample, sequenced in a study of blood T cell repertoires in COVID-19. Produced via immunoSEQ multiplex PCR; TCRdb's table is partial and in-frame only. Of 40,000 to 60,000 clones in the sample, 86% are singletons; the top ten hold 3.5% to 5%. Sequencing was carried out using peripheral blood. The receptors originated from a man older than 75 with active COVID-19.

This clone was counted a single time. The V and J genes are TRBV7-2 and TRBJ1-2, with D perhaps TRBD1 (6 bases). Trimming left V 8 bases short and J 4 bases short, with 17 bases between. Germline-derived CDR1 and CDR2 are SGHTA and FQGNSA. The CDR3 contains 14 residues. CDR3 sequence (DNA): TGTGCCAGCCAGGGGCAGGAGACGATCTATGGCTACACCTTC. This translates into CASQGQETIYGYTF.

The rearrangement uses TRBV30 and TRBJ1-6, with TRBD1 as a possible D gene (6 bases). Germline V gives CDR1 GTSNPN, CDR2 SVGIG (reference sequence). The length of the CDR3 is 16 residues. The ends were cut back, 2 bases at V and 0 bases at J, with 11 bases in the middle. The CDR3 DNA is TGTGCCTGGAGTACAGGGAGCAGCTCCTATAATTCACCCCTCCACTTT. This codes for CAWSTGSSSYNSPLHF.

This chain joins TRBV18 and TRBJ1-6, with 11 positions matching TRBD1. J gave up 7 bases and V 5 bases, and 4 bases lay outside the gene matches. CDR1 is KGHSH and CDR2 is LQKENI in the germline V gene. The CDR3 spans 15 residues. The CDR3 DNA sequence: TGTGCCAGCTCATTGGGACAGGGGGAAAATTCACCCCTCCACTTT. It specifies CASSLGQGENSPLHF.

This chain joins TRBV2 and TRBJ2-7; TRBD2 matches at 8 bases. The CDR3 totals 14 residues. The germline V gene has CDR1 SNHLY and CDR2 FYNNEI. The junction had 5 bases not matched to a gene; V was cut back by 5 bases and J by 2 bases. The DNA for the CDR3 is TGTGCCAGCAGTCTTTTGCGGGGGGCCTACGAGCAGTACTTC. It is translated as CASSLLRGAYEQYF.

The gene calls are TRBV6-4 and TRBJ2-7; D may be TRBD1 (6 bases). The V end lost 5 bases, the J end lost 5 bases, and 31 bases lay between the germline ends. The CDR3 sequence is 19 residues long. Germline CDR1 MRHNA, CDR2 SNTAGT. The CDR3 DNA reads TGTGCCAGCAGTCTTGTCGCAGGCGGTCAGGAATTCGAGGGGGACGAGCAGTACTTC. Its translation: CASSLVAGGQEFEGDEQYF.

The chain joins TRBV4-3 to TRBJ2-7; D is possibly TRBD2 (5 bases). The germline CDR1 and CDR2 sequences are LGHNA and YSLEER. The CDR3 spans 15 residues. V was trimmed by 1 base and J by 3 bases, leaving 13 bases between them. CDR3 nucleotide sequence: TGCGCCAGCAGCCAAGCAGGTGAGGGTGGCTACGAGCAGTACTTC. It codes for CASSQAGEGGYEQYF.

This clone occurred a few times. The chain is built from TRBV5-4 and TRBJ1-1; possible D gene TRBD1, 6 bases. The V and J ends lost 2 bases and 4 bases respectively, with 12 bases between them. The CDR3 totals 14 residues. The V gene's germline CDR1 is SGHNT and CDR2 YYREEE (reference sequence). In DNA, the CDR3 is TGTGCCAGCAGCTTAGAGAGAGGGGGCACTGAAGCTTTCTTT. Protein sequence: CASSLERGGTEAFF.

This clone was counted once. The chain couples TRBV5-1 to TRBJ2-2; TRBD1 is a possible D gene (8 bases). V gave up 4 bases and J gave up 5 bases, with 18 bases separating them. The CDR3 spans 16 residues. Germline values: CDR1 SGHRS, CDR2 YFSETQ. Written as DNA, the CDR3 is TGCGCCAGCAGCCCCCAGACAGGGGAGGGGACCGGGGAGCTGTTTTTT. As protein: CASSPQTGEGTGELFF.

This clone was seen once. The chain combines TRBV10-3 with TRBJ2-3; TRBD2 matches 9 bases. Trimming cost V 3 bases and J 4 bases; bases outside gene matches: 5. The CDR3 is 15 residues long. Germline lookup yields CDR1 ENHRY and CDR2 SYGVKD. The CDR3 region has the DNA TGTGCCATCAGTGATAGGACTAGCGAGTCAGATACGCAGTATTTT. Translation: CAISDRTSESDTQYF.

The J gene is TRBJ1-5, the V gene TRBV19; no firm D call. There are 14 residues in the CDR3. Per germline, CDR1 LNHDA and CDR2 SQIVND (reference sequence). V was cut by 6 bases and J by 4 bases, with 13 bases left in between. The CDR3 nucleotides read TGTGCCAGTAGGCCTGAGAGGGAGAATCAGCCCCAGCATTTT. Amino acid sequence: CASRPERENQPQHF.